The 3 T cell receptor beta chains presented below share a single source sample, sequenced in a study of T-cell reconstitution after alpha-beta-depleted transplantation in children. Unique molecular identifiers were used to barcode this TCRbeta library. Using its own MiXCR run on the PCR reads, TCRdb lists one record per CDR3 protein. The sample carries almost 500,000 distinct CDR3 sequences, about 10% recorded once. The sequencing here drew on PBMCs, taken before TCRalphabeta/CD19-depleted stem cell transplant. Receptors originate from a child younger than 10 with inherited bone marrow failure, due to receive a stem cell transplant.

This clonotype has ten or more counts. The chain is built from TRBV3-1 and TRBJ1-2; possible D gene TRBD1, 5 bases. The V end lost 3 bases, the J end lost 8 bases, and 10 bases lay between the germline ends. Germline V lookup: CDR1 LGHDT, CDR2 YNNKEL (reference sequence). The CDR3 is 12 amino acids. The DNA for the CDR3 is TGTGCCAGCAGCCAGCCAGGGAGAGGCTACACCTTC. Protein sequence: CASSQPGRGYTF.

This clonotype was observed at least ten times. This CDR3 is CASSYFSRVHEQFF. Written as DNA, the CDR3 is TGTGCCAGCAGTTACTTCTCCAGGGTGCATGAGCAGTTCTTC. V is TRBV6-2 or TRBV6-3 and J is TRBJ2-1; maybe TRBD1 (5 bases). The CDR3 is 14 amino acids. In germline, CDR1 is MNHEY, CDR2 SVGEGT. V lost 1 base to trimming and J lost 8 bases, with 12 bases between them.

This clonotype showed up just once. A read error may be the cause here, since a much bigger clone is one base away. This chain links TRBV9 with TRBJ2-5; TRBD2 aligns across 7 bases. Germline lookup yields CDR1 SGDLS and CDR2 YYNGEE. Trimming removed 4 bases from V and 5 bases from J; junction bases left unmatched: 5. The CDR3 spans 13 residues. The CDR3 loop is CASSIREGETQYF. CDR3 sequence (DNA): TGTGCCAGCAGCATCAGGGAGGGGGAGACCCAGTACTTC.